This T cell receptor beta chain was identified in a study of blood T cell repertoires in COVID-19. Study at large: Donors in the United States, Italy and Spain gave samples during acute or convalescent COVID-19.

CDR1 is MNHEY, CDR2 SVGAGI, per germline. Between the trimmed V and J ends, which lost 7 bases and 0 bases, there was a span of 10 bases. CDR3 size: 15 residues. Authors' methods: Cell counts per sample came from amplifying reference gene primers. Clones were sequenced by immunoSEQ multiplex PCR, and TCRdb holds only the in-frame ones, with some missing. The DNA was the basis for D and trimming; V, J and clone size are from that table. Counted here are more than 95,000 clones, 85% to 90% occurring once; the ten biggest clones make up approximately 5.1%. The receptor comes from a human donor in a cohort sampled during active COVID-19. Sequenced material: peripheral blood. The chain uses TRBV6-5 and TRBJ1-6; D call uncertain. CDR3 sequence (DNA): TGTGCCAGCATCAAACCGGGCTCCTATAATTCACCCCTCCACTTT. Translated, it gives CASIKPGSYNSPLHF.